One sample yielded the 24 T cell receptor beta chains listed below, sequenced in a study of blood T cell repertoires in COVID-19 (dated by TCRdb to 2020 to 2021). The library relied on the immunoSEQ multiplex PCR assay. TCRdb mirrors the immuneACCESS table, restricted to in-frame sequences. Some clones are absent from its copies; in checked studies, under half trace to an unresolved V gene, and the reason for the others is unknown. This sample is represented by around 170,000 clones; roughly 88% of them were singletons. Around 8.6% of the sample is in the top ten clones. The specimen sequenced was PBMCs or T cells enriched from blood (not recorded which). Receptor source: a woman in her 30s who had recovered from COVID-19.

V gene TRBV25-1 combines with J gene TRBJ1-6; 9 positions match TRBD1. The trim removed 7 bases at V and 10 bases at J, leaving 8 bases unmatched. The germline V gene encodes CDR1 MGHDK and CDR2 SYGVNS. The CDR3 consists of 14 residues. CDR3 region: CASNTQGAGSPLHF. DNA for the CDR3: TGTGCCAGCAACACACAGGGGGCAGGATCACCCCTCCACTTT.

The rearrangement uses TRBV7-2 and TRBJ2-1, with 10 bases identical to TRBD2. The CDR3 spans 17 residues. Per the germline V gene, CDR1 is SGHTA and CDR2 is FQGNSA. J lost 0 bases, V lost 1 base, and 3 bases had no gene match. This chain's CDR3 is CASSLVASGSSYNEQFF. DNA of the CDR3: TGTGCCAGCAGCTTAGTGGCTAGCGGGAGCTCCTACAATGAGCAGTTCTTC.

The chain combines TRBV7-2 with TRBJ2-3; 7 nucleotides align to TRBD2. Trimming at V came to 3 bases and at J to 0 bases, leaving 6 bases not matched to a gene. The CDR3 is 16 residues long. Germline CDR1 is SGHTA and CDR2 is FQGNSA. Here the CDR3 reads CASSLRLAASTDTQYF. As DNA, the CDR3 is TGTGCCAGCAGCTTGCGTCTAGCGGCTAGCACAGATACGCAGTATTTT.

The chain uses TRBV7-2 and TRBJ1-1; D remains unclear. Germline CDR1 SGHTA, CDR2 FQGNSA. V lost 4 bases and J lost 5, with 8 bases in between. There are 12 residues in the CDR3. For the CDR3, the DNA is TGTGCCAGCAGCTCTCGGAGTACTGAAGCTTTCTTT. This encodes CASSSRSTEAFF.

This clone was recorded only once. V and J are TRBV4-1 and TRBJ1-5; no firm D call. This CDR3 comprises 16 residues. With 1 base removed from V and 5 bases from J, the gap between germline ends came to 15 bases. In germline, CDR1 is MGHRA, CDR2 YSYEKL. CDR3 nucleotide sequence: TGCGCCAGCAGCCAAGTCGGAGAAGGTATGGATCAGCCCCAGCATTTT. Protein product: CASSQVGEGMDQPQHF.

This clone was seen once. The rearrangement uses TRBV19 and TRBJ2-1; weak D call: TRBD2 (7 bases). Per germline, CDR1 LNHDA and CDR2 SQIVND (reference sequence). Trimming took 1 base from V and 1 from J, leaving 11 bases between them. The CDR3 extends over 16 amino acids. CDR3: CASSIGEGGSYNEQFF. CDR3 bases: TGTGCCAGTAGTATAGGGGAGGGGGGTTCCTACAATGAGCAGTTCTTC. Filled out from reference TRBV19 and TRBJ2-1, the complete variable domain reads DGGITQSPKYLFRKEGQNVTLSCEQNLNHDAMYWYRQDPGQGLRLIYYSQIVNDFQKGDIAEGYSVSREKKESFPLTVTSAQKNPTAFYLCASSIGEGGSYNEQFFGPGTRLTVL.

V is TRBV11-2 and J is TRBJ2-1; 7 bases agree with TRBD1. CDR3 size: 15 residues. V was pared by 2 bases and J by 2 bases, with 3 bases of the junction left unmatched. The V gene's germline CDR1 is SGHAT and CDR2 FQNNGV. CDR3 coding DNA: TGTGCCAGCAGCTTAAACAGGGGTGCCTACAATGAGCAGTTCTTC. This codes for CASSLNRGAYNEQFF.

The CDR3 is CASSVGQTMYNEQFF. The CDR3 DNA reads TGTGCCAGCAGTGTAGGACAGACGATGTACAATGAGCAGTTCTTC. The chain couples TRBV25-1 to TRBJ2-1; TRBD1 might be the D (6 bases). Trimming shortened V by 4 bases and J by 4 bases, and 14 bases separated the two germline ends. Germline V gene sequence: CDR1 MGHDK, CDR2 SYGVNS. There are 15 residues in the CDR3. Looking up the rest from reference TRBV25-1 and TRBJ2-1 gives the full variable domain: EADIYQTPRYLVIGTGKKITLECSQTMGHDKMYWYQQDPGMELHLIHYSYGVNSTEKGDLSSESTVSRIRTEHFPLTLESARPSHTSQYLCASSVGQTMYNEQFFGPGTRLTVL.

This chain uses TRBV13 with TRBJ2-7; 10 positions match TRBD1. V shed 5 bases and J 4 bases; nucleotides not matched to a gene: 8. Germline values: CDR1 PRHDT, CDR2 FYEKMQ (reference sequence). This CDR3 contains 15 residues. DNA for the CDR3: TGTGCCAGCAGCCCCCGGGGGACAGGGGAATACGAGCAGTACTTC. Translated: CASSPRGTGEYEQYF.

The V gene is TRBV9, the J gene TRBJ1-1; a weak D match, TRBD1 (5 bases). This CDR3 is built from 17 residues. The ends were cut back, 4 bases at V and 2 bases at J, with 21 bases in the middle. Germline CDR1 and CDR2: SGDLS and YYNGEE. The CDR3 spells CASSTRPKTAYNTEAFF. The CDR3 bases are TGTGCCAGCAGCACCCGACCTAAGACAGCTTATAACACTGAAGCTTTCTTT.

The J gene is TRBJ2-7, the V gene TRBV27; 10 positions match TRBD1. The CDR3 sequence is 15 residues long. Germline V gene sequence: CDR1 MNHEY, CDR2 SMNVEV (reference sequence). The V segment lost 5 bases and the J segment 2 bases; nucleotides outside the gene matches: 6. The CDR3 is CASSQTGGSPYEQYF. CDR3 nucleotides: TGTGCCAGCAGTCAGACAGGGGGCTCCCCCTACGAGCAGTACTTC.

The chain's CDR3 is CASSIYRGVGYEQYF. As DNA, the CDR3 is TGTGCCAGCAGCATCTACAGGGGAGTGGGTTACGAGCAGTACTTC. J is TRBJ2-7 and V is TRBV11-2; 7 nucleotides line up with TRBD1. Trimming removed 5 bases from V and 4 bases from J; junction bases left unmatched: 11. The length of the CDR3 is 15 residues. Germline assignment: CDR1 SGHAT and CDR2 FQNNGV.

This clone was counted a few times. The chain is built from TRBV2 and TRBJ1-5, with TRBD1 matching 8 bases. CDR3 length: 15 residues. Trimming cost V 5 bases and J 0 bases; bases outside gene matches: 3. Per the germline V gene, CDR1 is SNHLY and CDR2 is FYNNEI. The CDR3: CASSTQGASNQPQHF. CDR3 sequence (DNA): TGTGCCAGCAGTACTCAGGGGGCTAGCAATCAGCCCCAGCATTTT.

The chain joins TRBV7-2 to TRBJ1-2, with a tentative D call TRBD1 (5 bases). From germline, CDR1 is SGHTA and CDR2 FQGNSA. Trimming pared 1 base from V and 3 bases from J, leaving 12 bases between. The CDR3 consists of 15 residues. The CDR3 DNA follows: TGTGCCAGCAGCTTAGACAGGCCAGAATACTATGGCTACACCTTC. Protein sequence: CASSLDRPEYYGYTF.

The chain carries TRBV19 and TRBJ2-1, with D maybe TRBD2 (6 bases). Germline V lookup: CDR1 LNHDA, CDR2 SQIVND (reference sequence). The CDR3 loop spans 15 amino acids. Trimming took 4 bases from V and 3 from J, leaving 13 bases between them. This chain's CDR3 is CASSKGQGGYNEQFF. The CDR3 DNA reads as TGTGCCAGTAGTAAGGGGCAGGGAGGCTACAATGAGCAGTTCTTC.

This chain joins TRBV6-2 or TRBV6-3 and TRBJ2-3; 7 bases match TRBD2. V shed 5 bases, J shed 3 bases, and the junction held 8 bases outside the gene matches. The CDR3 consists of 15 residues. Germline values: CDR1 MNHEY, CDR2 SVGEGT. As DNA, the CDR3 is TGTGCCAGCAGTGCGGGACTAACCGTAACAGATACGCAGTATTTT. Protein: CASSAGLTVTDTQYF.

In nucleotides, the CDR3 is TGCGCCAGCAGCGGAACTAGCGGACCAACCGGGGAGCTGTTTTTT. This codes for CASSGTSGPTGELFF. V gene TRBV5-1 combines with J gene TRBJ2-2; 8 nucleotides match TRBD2. Trimming removed 4 bases from V and 5 bases from J; junction bases left unmatched: 7. The CDR3 is 15 amino acids. CDR1 and CDR2 from the germline V gene are SGHRS and YFSETQ.

The chain combines TRBV24-1 with TRBJ1-2; no firm D call. This CDR3 is built from 11 residues. Trimming took 11 bases from V and 8 from J, leaving 14 bases between them. Germline CDR1 and CDR2: KGHDR and SFDVKD. CDR3 protein: CAIQDHWGYTF. Written as DNA, the CDR3 is TGTGCCATTCAGGATCACTGGGGCTACACCTTC.

This clone was observed once. This sequence joins TRBV5-1 and TRBJ2-1; 7 positions match TRBD2. CDR1 is SGHRS and CDR2 is YFSETQ in the germline V gene. The CDR3 is 16 amino acids. V was clipped by 5 bases and J by 5 bases; unmatched bases: 13. CDR3 DNA: TGCGCCAGCAGATCTCCGAGCGGGATCGAAGACAATGAGCAGTTCTTC. Amino acids: CASRSPSGIEDNEQFF. Combining the CDR3 with reference TRBV5-1 and TRBJ2-1 gives the whole variable domain KAGVTQTPRYLIKTRGQQVTLSCSPISGHRSVSWYQQTPGQGLQFLFEYFSETQRNKGNFPGRFSGRQFSNSRSEMNVSTLELGDSALYLCASRSPSGIEDNEQFFGPGTRLTVL.

The chain uses TRBV6-5 and TRBJ1-1; D may be TRBD1 (6 bases). The CDR3 extends over 16 amino acids. V was shortened by 2 bases and J by 0 bases, with 13 bases between the two germline ends. Germline values: CDR1 MNHEY, CDR2 SVGAGI. As DNA, the CDR3 is TGTGCCAGCAGTTACGGGGTCAGGGGCGTGAACACTGAAGCTTTCTTT. Protein: CASSYGVRGVNTEAFF.

This rearrangement joins TRBV28 to TRBJ2-7; D is possibly TRBD1 (5 bases). CDR3 size: 13 residues. Germline loops: CDR1 MDHEN, CDR2 SYDVKM. V dropped 2 bases and J dropped 7 bases, with 12 bases sitting between them. This chain's CDR3 is CASSLGPGFEQYF. The CDR3, as DNA: TGTGCCAGCAGTTTAGGGCCAGGGTTTGAGCAGTACTTC.

This clone was detected a few times. The CDR3 DNA sequence: TGTGCCAGTGCACGGGACGGGAGAACTGAAGAGACCCAGTACTTC. It is translated as CASARDGRTEETQYF. This chain uses TRBV11-2 with TRBJ2-5; D perhaps matches TRBD2 (6 bases). The CDR3 consists of 15 residues. Germline loops: CDR1 SGHAT, CDR2 FQNNGV. The V gene lost 9 bases and the J gene lost 3 bases, with 20 bases spanning the gap.

V usage is TRBV5-1 and J usage is TRBJ1-2; possible D gene TRBD1, 5 bases. The germline gives CDR1 SGHRS, CDR2 YFSETQ. V lost 0 bases and J lost 4, with 13 bases in between. This CDR3 has 15 residues. The CDR3 loop is CASSLGHGGSYGYTF. The CDR3 nucleotides read TGCGCCAGCAGCTTGGGTCACGGGGGATCCTATGGCTACACCTTC.

The V gene is TRBV2, the J gene TRBJ2-1, with 10 bases that match TRBD2. This CDR3 has 17 residues. Per the germline V gene, CDR1 is SNHLY and CDR2 is FYNNEI. Trimming cost V 6 bases and J 8 bases; bases outside gene matches: 16. The CDR3 reads CASSPLGGTSEIDEQFF. The CDR3 nucleotides are TGTGCCAGCAGCCCACTAGGAGGGACTAGCGAGATAGATGAGCAGTTCTTC.